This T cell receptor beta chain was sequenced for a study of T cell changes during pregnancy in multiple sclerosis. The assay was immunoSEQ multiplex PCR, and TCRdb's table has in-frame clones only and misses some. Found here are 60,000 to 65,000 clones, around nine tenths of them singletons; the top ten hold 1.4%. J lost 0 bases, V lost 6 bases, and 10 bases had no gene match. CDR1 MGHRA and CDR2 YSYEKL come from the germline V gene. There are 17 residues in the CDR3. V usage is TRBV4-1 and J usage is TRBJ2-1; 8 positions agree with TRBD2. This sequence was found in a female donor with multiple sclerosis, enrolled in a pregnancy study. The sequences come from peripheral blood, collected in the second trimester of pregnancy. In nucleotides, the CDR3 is TGCGCCAGCAGGTTGGGAGGGGGGACTAGCTCCTACAATGAGCAGTTCTTC. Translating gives CASRLGGGTSSYNEQFF.